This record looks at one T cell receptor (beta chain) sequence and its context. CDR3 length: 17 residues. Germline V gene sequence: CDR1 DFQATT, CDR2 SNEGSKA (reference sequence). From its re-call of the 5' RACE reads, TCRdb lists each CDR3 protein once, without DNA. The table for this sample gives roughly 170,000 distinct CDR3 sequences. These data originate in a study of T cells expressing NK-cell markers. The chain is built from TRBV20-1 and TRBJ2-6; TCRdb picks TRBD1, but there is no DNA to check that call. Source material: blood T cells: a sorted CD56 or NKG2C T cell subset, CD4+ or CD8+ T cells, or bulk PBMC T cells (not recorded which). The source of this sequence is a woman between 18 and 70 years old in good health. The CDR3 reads CSARGQGLSSGANVLTF.